This entry lists 14 T cell receptor beta chains sequenced from one sample in a study of radiotherapy plus CTLA-4 blockade in lung cancer. Some clones are missing from TCRdb's copy, which holds only in-frame ones; the method was immunoSEQ multiplex PCR. The sample includes some 73,000 clones, over 70% of them seen just once. The source was peripheral blood, collected from a patient treated with radiotherapy plus ipilimumab. The receptors stem from a human donor with non-small cell lung cancer whose response to radiotherapy plus ipilimumab could not be evaluated. Some clones in this sample may be carry-over from other donors' samples.

The chain combines TRBV7-2 with TRBJ1-3, with D uncertain. The CDR3 is made up of 15 amino acids. Trimming pared 2 bases from V and 0 bases from J, leaving 8 bases between. Per the germline V gene, CDR1 is SGHTA and CDR2 is FQGNSA. CDR3 DNA sequence: TGTGCCAGCAGCTTATACGGGTACTCTGGAAACACCATATATTTT. Protein product: CASSLYGYSGNTIYF.

The genes are TRBV28 and TRBJ2-5, with D possibly matching TRBD1 (5 bases). CDR1 and CDR2 (germline): MDHEN, SYDVKM. This CDR3 region has 19 residues. V was trimmed by 3 bases and J by 0 bases, leaving 23 bases between them. In DNA form, the CDR3 reads TGTGCCAGCAGTTTTCCTACCTACAAGGGGCAGGGTAACCAAGAGACCCAGTACTTC. It encodes CASSFPTYKGQGNQETQYF.

This clone appeared a few times. The chain recombines TRBV2 with TRBJ1-4; perhaps TRBD1 as D (6 bases). Trimming pared 5 bases from V and 0 bases from J, leaving 13 bases between. The CDR3 runs to 16 residues. Germline V gene sequence: CDR1 SNHLY, CDR2 FYNNEI. DNA for the CDR3: TGTGCCAGCAGTTGGGGGGGGGCCTCAACTAATGAAAAACTGTTTTTT. Translation: CASSWGGASTNEKLFF.

This chain links TRBV28 with TRBJ1-4; D is uncertain. Trimming took 7 bases from V and 7 from J, leaving 7 bases between them. This CDR3 spans 11 amino acids. Per the germline V gene, CDR1 is MDHEN and CDR2 is SYDVKM. The CDR3 loop is CASNAAEKLFF. In DNA, the CDR3 is TGTGCCAGCAACGCGGCTGAAAAACTGTTTTTT.

With respect to this clone: This same CDR3 is encoded by further DNA sequences in the sample. This sequence joins TRBV5-1 and TRBJ1-4; D might be TRBD1 (5 bases). This CDR3 has 16 residues. CDR1 and CDR2 from the germline V gene are SGHRS and YFSETQ. Trimming left V 0 bases short and J 0 bases short, with 9 bases between. The CDR3 sequence: CASSLGQGATNEKLFF. DNA for the CDR3: TGCGCCAGCAGCTTGGGGCAAGGGGCAACTAATGAAAAACTGTTTTTT.

This chain connects TRBV30 to TRBJ1-4; TRBD1 matches at 7 bases. V gave up 0 bases and J gave up 4 bases; unmatched junction bases: 5. Germline values: CDR1 GTSNPN, CDR2 SVGIG (reference sequence). The CDR3 totals 15 residues. CDR3 bases: TGTGCCTGGAGTGTCAACCGGGACAGTAATGAAAAACTGTTTTTT. Translated, it gives CAWSVNRDSNEKLFF. The full variable domain, with the rest looked up from reference TRBV30 and TRBJ1-4, is SQTIHQWPATLVQPVGSPLSLECTVEGTSNPNLYWYRQAAGRGLQLLFYSVGIGQISSEVPQNLSASRPQDRQFILSSKKLLLSDSGFYLCAWSVNRDSNEKLFFGSGTQLSVL.

Remarks on this clone: Because the CDR3 is missing its conserved closing phenylalanine or tryptophan, this is likely a read error. V usage is TRBV6-7 and J usage is TRBJ2-2; D gene ambiguous. TRBV6-7 is an open reading frame, and its role is uncertain. CDR3 length: 20 amino acids. V was trimmed by 4 bases and J by 0 bases, leaving 24 bases between them. DNA of the CDR3: TGTGCCAGCAGTTTCTCACTTTCGCCAGGAAACGCGGCGAACACCGGGGAGCTGTTTCTT. Its translation is CASSFSLSPGNAANTGELFL.

The chain couples TRBV5-1 to TRBJ1-4; maybe TRBD1 (5 bases). Per the germline V gene, CDR1 is SGHRS and CDR2 is YFSETQ. The CDR3 is 14 amino acids. V was trimmed by 0 bases and J by 7 bases, leaving 10 bases between them. CDR3 DNA: TGCGCCAGCAGCTTGGACAGGCGGGGTGAAAAACTGTTTTTT. Protein: CASSLDRRGEKLFF. The full variable domain, completed using reference TRBV5-1 and TRBJ1-4, is KAGVTQTPRYLIKTRGQQVTLSCSPISGHRSVSWYQQTPGQGLQFLFEYFSETQRNKGNFPGRFSGRQFSNSRSEMNVSTLELGDSALYLCASSLDRRGEKLFFGSGTQLSVL.

In this sample, this clone turned up a few times. The chain joins TRBV27 to TRBJ2-5, with TRBD2 matching 11 bases. This CDR3 spans 16 amino acids. The junction had 2 bases not matched to a gene; V was cut back by 2 bases and J by 0 bases. Germline V CDR1 and CDR2: MNHEY, SMNVEV (reference sequence). In DNA, the CDR3 is TGTGCCAGCAGTTTACTAGCGGGGGGCTACCAAGAGACCCAGTACTTC. Translated, it gives CASSLLAGGYQETQYF.

This sequence joins TRBV6-5 and TRBJ1-6; the D is unclear. The V gene lost 6 bases and the J gene lost 4 bases, with 7 bases spanning the gap. Germline CDR1 and CDR2: MNHEY and SVGAGI. There are 13 residues in the CDR3. DNA for the CDR3: TGTGCCAGCAGGGTAGTTTATAATTCACCCCTCCACTTT. Protein product: CASRVVYNSPLHF.

Written as DNA, the CDR3 is TGTGCCAGCTCACCGCCGGGGGCAGATACGCAGTATTTT. Residues: CASSPPGADTQYF. This rearrangement joins TRBV18 to TRBJ2-3, with a weak D call TRBD2 (6 bases). The germline V gene encodes CDR1 KGHSH and CDR2 LQKENI. This CDR3 has 13 residues. Deletions cut 3 bases from V and 4 bases from J, with 8 bases between.

V and J are TRBV28 and TRBJ2-5, with D tentatively TRBD2 (6 bases). Per germline, CDR1 MDHEN and CDR2 SYDVKM. V lost 8 bases and J lost 2, with 18 bases in between. This CDR3 contains 15 residues. The CDR3 DNA reads as TGTGCCAGCGCGGAGGGAAAAGGGATTCAAGAGACCCAGTACTTC. Amino acids: CASAEGKGIQETQYF. The complete variable domain, with remaining parts taken from reference TRBV28 and TRBJ2-5, reads DVKVTQSSRYLVKRTGEKVFLECVQDMDHENMFWYRQDPGLGLRLIYFSYDVKMKEKGDIPEGYSVSREKKERFSLILESASTNQTSMYLCASAEGKGIQETQYFGPGTRLLVL.

This rearrangement joins TRBV7-2 to TRBJ2-7; 8 positions agree with TRBD2. J was trimmed by 9 bases and V by 4 bases; bases with no gene match: 8. This CDR3 contains 13 residues. Germline V CDR1 and CDR2: SGHTA, FQGNSA. The CDR3 loop is CASSSSGGAPQYF. The CDR3 coding sequence is TGTGCCAGCAGCTCCTCCGGGGGGGCCCCGCAGTACTTC.

This clone was seen a single time. The V call is TRBV5-6, the J call TRBJ1-4; a possible D gene is TRBD1 (6 bases). The germline V and J ends were trimmed by 2 bases and 6 bases, with 14 bases remaining between them. CDR3 size: 15 residues. Germline V gene lookup returns CDR1 SGHDT and CDR2 YYEEEE. The CDR3 loop is CASSFQGMVDEKLFF. The CDR3 DNA reads TGTGCCAGCAGCTTTCAGGGGATGGTCGATGAAAAACTGTTTTTT.